Below, 25 T cell receptor beta chains from the same sample are listed, as sequenced in a study of blood T cell repertoires in COVID-19. Only in-frame clones appear in the TCRdb table, and some are missing; sequencing was by immunoSEQ multiplex PCR. The sample contains 320,000 or so clones, roughly 90% of which appear only once. The sample was PBMCs or T cells enriched from blood (not recorded which). The receptor source for this set is a man aged 60 to 69 who had recovered from COVID-19.

The chain employs TRBV7-9 and TRBJ2-1; a possible D gene is TRBD2 (5 bases). The CDR3 covers 15 residues. Germline V gene sequence: CDR1 SEHNR, CDR2 FQNEAQ (reference sequence). V lost 3 bases, J lost 6 bases, and 15 bases lay in between. CDR3 nucleotides: TGTGCCAGCAGCTTTGTCAGGACTCGGAGCAATGAGCAGTTCTTC. This gives the protein CASSFVRTRSNEQFF.

This chain joins TRBV19 and TRBJ2-3; perhaps TRBD2 as D (5 bases). CDR1 and CDR2 from the germline V gene are LNHDA and SQIVND (reference sequence). The CDR3 consists of 15 residues. Trimming took off 3 bases at V and 6 bases at J, with 16 bases between the two ends. CDR3 loop: CASSIETSWRDTQYF. Written as DNA, the CDR3 is TGTGCCAGTAGTATTGAGACTTCCTGGAGGGATACGCAGTATTTT.

This chain uses TRBV3-1 (or the pseudogene TRBV3-2) with TRBJ2-1; 9 bases are shared with TRBD2. V lost 1 base to trimming and J lost 4 bases; unmatched junction nucleotides: 20. The germline CDR1 and CDR2 sequences are LGHDT and YNNKEL (reference sequence). This CDR3 comprises 21 residues. CDR3 protein: CASSQVFGGPRRLAGYNEQFF. The CDR3 nucleotides read TGTGCCAGCAGCCAAGTTTTTGGTGGGCCACGGCGTCTAGCGGGATACAATGAGCAGTTCTTC.

The chain has TRBV18 and TRBJ2-3; TRBD2 aligns across 11 bases. CDR1 KGHSH and CDR2 LQKENI come from the germline V gene. V dropped 9 bases and J dropped 4; count of bases not matched to a gene: 9. The CDR3 consists of 15 residues. CDR3 nucleotides: TGTGCCAGTTCAGGACTAGCGGGCGTGGCAGATACGCAGTATTTT. It is translated as CASSGLAGVADTQYF.

The rearrangement links TRBV15 to TRBJ2-7; 9 bases fit TRBD1. The CDR3 length is 14 residues. V dropped 1 base and J dropped 6; count of bases not matched to a gene: 4. Per germline, CDR1 LNHNV and CDR2 YYDKDF (reference sequence). The CDR3 DNA is TGTGCCACCAGCAGAGGGGGACAGGGAACCGAGCAGTACTTC. It translates to CATSRGGQGTEQYF.

CDR3 in amino acids: CASSQGPSGSGDTQYF. DNA for the CDR3: TGCGCCAGCAGCCAAGGCCCTAGCGGGAGTGGAGATACGCAGTATTTT. The chain links TRBV4-1 to TRBJ2-3; 10 bases align to TRBD2. The CDR3 is 16 residues long. The germline CDR1 and CDR2 sequences are MGHRA and YSYEKL. The ends lost 1 base at V and 5 bases at J; junction bases unmatched: 6.

Regarding this clone: Other DNA sequences within the sample encode an identical CDR3. The J gene is TRBJ2-5, the V gene TRBV15; D might be TRBD1 (5 bases). Germline V gives CDR1 LNHNV, CDR2 YYDKDF (reference sequence). V gave up 3 bases and J gave up 5 bases, with 7 bases separating them. CDR3 size: 12 residues. For the CDR3, the DNA is TGTGCCACCAGCAGGGGGCGGGAGACCCAGTACTTC. It codes for CATSRGRETQYF.

The rearrangement uses TRBV7-9 and TRBJ2-7; TRBD1 matches at 8 bases. The CDR3 has 15 residues. From germline, CDR1 is SEHNR and CDR2 FQNEAQ (reference sequence). Unmatched junction bases numbered 8, after V lost 5 bases and J lost 2 bases. The CDR3 loop is CASSRTGQVAYEQYF. CDR3 coding DNA: TGTGCCAGCAGCCGTACGGGACAGGTCGCCTACGAGCAGTACTTC. Full variable domain (outside the CDR3, taken from reference TRBV7-9 and TRBJ2-7): DTGVSQNPRHKITKRGQNVTFRCDPISEHNRLYWYRQTLGQGPEFLTYFQNEAQLEKSRLLSDRFSAERPKGSFSTLEIQRTEQGDSAMYLCASSRTGQVAYEQYFGPGTRLTVT.

CDR3 bases: TGTGCCAGCAGCTTAGGATATGAGGCGGGGCAAGAGACCCAGTACTTC. Its translation: CASSLGYEAGQETQYF. The chain links TRBV11-2 to TRBJ2-5; the D gene is possibly TRBD2 (6 bases). From germline, CDR1 is SGHAT and CDR2 FQNNGV. The CDR3 has 16 amino acids. With 1 base removed from V and 2 bases from J, the gap between germline ends came to 14 bases.

The J gene is TRBJ1-5, the V gene TRBV28; perhaps TRBD1 as D (6 bases). This CDR3 region has 17 residues. Germline-derived CDR1 and CDR2 are MDHEN and SYDVKM. V lost 8 bases and J 1 base, leaving 21 bases between the germline ends. CDR3 sequence (DNA): TGTGCCAGCCACGGGACAAGAGGTCTAGGGAGCAATCAGCCCCAGCATTTT. Amino acids: CASHGTRGLGSNQPQHF.

The V and J genes are TRBV28 and TRBJ2-5; D unclear. CDR1 is MDHEN, CDR2 SYDVKM, per germline. The V end lost 3 bases, the J end lost 1 base, and 9 bases lay between the germline ends. The CDR3 has 14 residues. The CDR3 DNA follows: TGTGCCAGCAGTTTCTCCGGCGGCCAAGAGACCCAGTACTTC. It yields the protein CASSFSGGQETQYF.

V gene TRBV7-2 combines with J gene TRBJ2-7; 9 bases are shared with TRBD1. This CDR3 is 13 amino acids long. In germline, CDR1 is SGHTA, CDR2 FQGNSA. V was pared by 5 bases and J by 2 bases, with 1 base of the junction left unmatched. The CDR3 nucleotides are TGTGCCAGCAGCAGGACAGGGGCCTACGAGCAGTACTTC. It translates to CASSRTGAYEQYF.

This chain uses TRBV28 with TRBJ1-2; 9 bases align to TRBD1. Germline V gives CDR1 MDHEN, CDR2 SYDVKM. V lost 2 bases, J lost 1 base, and 8 bases stayed unmatched. This CDR3 is 17 amino acids long. This CDR3 reads CASSLNPRQGVNYGYTF. For the CDR3, the DNA is TGTGCCAGCAGTTTAAATCCTCGACAGGGGGTTAACTATGGCTACACCTTC.

Only one count was recorded for this clone. This chain joins TRBV27 and TRBJ2-7; 10 bases align to TRBD2. CDR3 length: 18 residues. Losses at the gene ends were 1 base for V and 3 bases for J; bases not matched to a gene: 12. Per germline, CDR1 MNHEY and CDR2 SMNVEV (reference sequence). DNA for the CDR3: TGTGCCAGCAGTTTATATAGTAGCGGGAGGCAGGGCCACTACGAGCAGTACTTC. Its protein product is CASSLYSSGRQGHYEQYF.

The chain couples TRBV7-9 to TRBJ1-1, with TRBD1 identical over 7 bases. Trimming cost V 6 bases and J 4 bases; bases outside gene matches: 5. Germline V gives CDR1 SEHNR, CDR2 FQNEAQ (reference sequence). This CDR3 is built from 13 residues. The CDR3 loop is CASSLGGGTEAFF. In DNA form, the CDR3 reads TGTGCCAGCAGTCTAGGGGGCGGCACTGAAGCTTTCTTT.

The CDR3: CASSFLVGTGSTDTQYF. As DNA, the CDR3 is TGTGCCAGCAGCTTTCTAGTGGGGACAGGGTCGACAGATACGCAGTATTTT. V usage is TRBV11-2 and J usage is TRBJ2-3, with 9 positions matching TRBD1. J lost 3 bases, V lost 3 bases, and 10 bases had no gene match. The germline V gene has CDR1 SGHAT and CDR2 FQNNGV. The CDR3 runs 17 residues.

This chain connects TRBV24-1 to TRBJ2-7; a possible D gene is TRBD1 (6 bases). The CDR3 extends over 16 amino acids. V lost 7 bases and J lost 3, with 21 bases in between. CDR1 KGHDR and CDR2 SFDVKD come from the germline V gene. This CDR3 is CATSPGVPFPHYEQYF. In nucleotides, the CDR3 is TGTGCCACCAGCCCAGGGGTGCCCTTTCCCCACTACGAGCAGTACTTC.

The V gene is TRBV5-1, the J gene TRBJ1-1; 8 bases agree with TRBD1. J gave up 0 bases and V 3 bases, and 7 bases lay outside the gene matches. Germline CDR1 reads SGHRS; CDR2 reads YFSETQ. There are 16 residues in the CDR3. The CDR3 region has the DNA TGCGCCAGCAGCTCACAGGGGGGTGGAATGAACACTGAAGCTTTCTTT. This translates into CASSSQGGGMNTEAFF.

This chain uses TRBV7-9 with TRBJ2-7, with TRBD1 identical over 7 bases. Per the germline V gene, CDR1 is SEHNR and CDR2 is FQNEAQ (reference sequence). V lost 5 bases and J lost 2; bases outside the gene matches: 15. The CDR3 contains 17 residues. The CDR3 DNA reads as TGTGCCAGCAGCCAGCGACCTGACAGGGCAGGCACCTACGAGCAGTACTTC. Protein: CASSQRPDRAGTYEQYF.

CDR3 in DNA: TGTGCCAGCAGCTCTGGGATAGGGGCGGGAGGCCTTGAGCAGTTCTTC. Translation gives CASSSGIGAGGLEQFF. The chain links TRBV7-2 to TRBJ2-1, with 8 bases matching TRBD2. Germline CDR1 is SGHTA and CDR2 is FQGNSA. J gave up 9 bases and V 4 bases, and 14 bases lay outside the gene matches. The CDR3 spans 16 residues. The variable domain in full, completed from reference TRBV7-2 and TRBJ2-1, reads GAGVSQSPSNKVTEKGKDVELRCDPISGHTALYWYRQSLGQGLEFLIYFQGNSAPDKSGLPSDRFSAERTGGSVSTLTIQRTQQEDSAVYLCASSSGIGAGGLEQFFGPGTRLTVL.

As concerns this clone: One end of the junction fails to match germline, which may point to a read error. The chain carries TRBV5-1 and TRBJ1-1; weak D call: TRBD1 (6 bases). The CDR3 is 15 residues long. CDR1 and CDR2 from the germline V gene are SGHRS and YFSETQ. The CDR3 reads CASSLAGQPNAEAFF. Here the CDR3 DNA reads TGCGCCAGCAGCTTGGCCGGACAGCCGAACGCTGAAGCTTTCTTT.

The CDR3 loop is CASSDKPTGYSNQPQHF. CDR3 DNA: TGTGCCAGCAGCGACAAACCAACAGGGTATAGCAATCAGCCCCAGCATTTT. The rearrangement joins TRBV2 to TRBJ1-5; D is possibly TRBD1 (6 bases). This CDR3 is 17 amino acids long. Germline loops: CDR1 SNHLY, CDR2 FYNNEI. V gave up 6 bases and J gave up 0 bases, with 18 bases separating them.

Here the CDR3 reads CASGLAPNTGELFF. The CDR3, as DNA: TGTGCCAGCGGACTAGCGCCAAACACCGGGGAGCTGTTTTTT. J is TRBJ2-2 and V is TRBV6-5; 9 nucleotides line up with TRBD2. The CDR3 runs to 14 residues. J lost 2 bases, V lost 8 bases, and 3 bases had no gene match. Germline V gene data show CDR1 as MNHEY and CDR2 as SVGAGI.

The chain combines TRBV29-1 with TRBJ2-7, with 10 bases aligning to TRBD2. The V and J ends lost 7 bases and 2 bases, in that order; junction bases with no gene match: 8. The length of the CDR3 is 14 residues. Germline values: CDR1 SQVTM, CDR2 ANQGSEA. The CDR3 nucleotides are TGCAGCGGGGCCGGGACTAGCGTCCCCTACGAGCAGTACTTC. Translating gives CSGAGTSVPYEQYF.

The chain employs TRBV5-1 and TRBJ1-1; 7 positions match TRBD1. CDR1 and CDR2 (germline): SGHRS, YFSETQ. The CDR3 sequence is 14 residues long. J was trimmed by 0 bases and V by 7 bases; bases with no gene match: 6. The DNA of the CDR3 is TGCGCCAGCGGGACCGGGACAGTGAACACTGAAGCTTTCTTT. As protein: CASGTGTVNTEAFF.